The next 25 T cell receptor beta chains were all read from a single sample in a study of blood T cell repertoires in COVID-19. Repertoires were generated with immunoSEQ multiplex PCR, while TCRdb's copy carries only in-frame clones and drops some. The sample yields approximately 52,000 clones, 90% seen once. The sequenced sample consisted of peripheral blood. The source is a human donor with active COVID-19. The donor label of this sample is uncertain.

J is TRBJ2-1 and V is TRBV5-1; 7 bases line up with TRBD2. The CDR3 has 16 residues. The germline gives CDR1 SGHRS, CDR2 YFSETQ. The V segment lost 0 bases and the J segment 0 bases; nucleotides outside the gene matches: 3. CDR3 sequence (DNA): TGCGCCAGCAGCTTGGCGGGAGGCTCCTCCTACAATGAGCAGTTCTTC. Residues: CASSLAGGSSYNEQFF.

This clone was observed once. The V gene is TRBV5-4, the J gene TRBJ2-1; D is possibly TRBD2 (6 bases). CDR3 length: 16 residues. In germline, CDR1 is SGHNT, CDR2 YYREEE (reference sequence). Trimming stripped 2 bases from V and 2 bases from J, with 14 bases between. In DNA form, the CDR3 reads TGTGCCAGCAGCTTACGCGGGACCGGGCCCTACAATGAGCAGTTCTTC. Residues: CASSLRGTGPYNEQFF.

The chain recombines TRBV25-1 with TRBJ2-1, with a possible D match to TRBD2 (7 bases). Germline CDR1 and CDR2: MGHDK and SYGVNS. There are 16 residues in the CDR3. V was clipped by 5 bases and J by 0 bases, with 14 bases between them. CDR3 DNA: TGTGCCAGCAGTCCCCATGGGGGGGCCTCCTACAATGAGCAGTTCTTC. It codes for CASSPHGGASYNEQFF.

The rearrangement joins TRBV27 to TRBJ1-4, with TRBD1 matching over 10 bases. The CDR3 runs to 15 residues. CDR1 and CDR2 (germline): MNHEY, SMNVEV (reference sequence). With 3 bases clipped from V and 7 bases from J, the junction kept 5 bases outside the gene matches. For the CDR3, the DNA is TGTGCCAGCAGTTTTTCCAGGACAGGGGGTGAAAAACTGTTTTTT. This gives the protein CASSFSRTGGEKLFF.

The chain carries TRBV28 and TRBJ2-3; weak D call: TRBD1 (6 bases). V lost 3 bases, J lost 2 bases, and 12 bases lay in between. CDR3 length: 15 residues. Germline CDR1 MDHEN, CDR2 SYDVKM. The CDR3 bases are TGTGCCAGCAGTTTTGGGACATCCGACACAGATACGCAGTATTTT. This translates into CASSFGTSDTDTQYF.

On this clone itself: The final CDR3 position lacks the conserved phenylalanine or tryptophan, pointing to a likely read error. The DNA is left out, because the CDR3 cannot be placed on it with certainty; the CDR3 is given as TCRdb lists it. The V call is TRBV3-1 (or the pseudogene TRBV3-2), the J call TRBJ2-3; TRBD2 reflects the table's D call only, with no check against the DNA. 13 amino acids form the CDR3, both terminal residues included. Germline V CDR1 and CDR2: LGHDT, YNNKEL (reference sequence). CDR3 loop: CASSQLPEGPQTS.

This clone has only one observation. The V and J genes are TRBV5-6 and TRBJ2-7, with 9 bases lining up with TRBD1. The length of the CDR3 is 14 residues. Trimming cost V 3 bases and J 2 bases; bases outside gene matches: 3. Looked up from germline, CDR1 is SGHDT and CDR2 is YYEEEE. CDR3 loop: CASSYGQGPYEQYV. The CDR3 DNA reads TGTGCCAGCAGCTACGGACAGGGGCCCTACGAGCAGTACGTC.

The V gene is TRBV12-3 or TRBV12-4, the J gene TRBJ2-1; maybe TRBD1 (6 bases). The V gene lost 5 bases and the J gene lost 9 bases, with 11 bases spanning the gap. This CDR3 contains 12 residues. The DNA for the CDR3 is TGTGCCAGCAGTGAAGGGGGTGGTGAGCAGTTCTTC. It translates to CASSEGGGEQFF.

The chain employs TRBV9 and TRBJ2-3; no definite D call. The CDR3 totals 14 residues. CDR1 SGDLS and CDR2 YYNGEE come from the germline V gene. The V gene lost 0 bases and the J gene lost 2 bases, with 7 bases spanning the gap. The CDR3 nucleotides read TGTGCCAGCAGCGTAGTGGCTGCCACAGATACGCAGTATTTT. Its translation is CASSVVAATDTQYF.

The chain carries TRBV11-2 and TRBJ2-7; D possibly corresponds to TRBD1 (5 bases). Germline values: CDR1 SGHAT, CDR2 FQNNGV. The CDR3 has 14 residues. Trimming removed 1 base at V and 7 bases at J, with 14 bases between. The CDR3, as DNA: TGTGCCAGCAGCTTAGTTTGGCAGGGTCAGGAGCAGTACTTC. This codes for CASSLVWQGQEQYF.

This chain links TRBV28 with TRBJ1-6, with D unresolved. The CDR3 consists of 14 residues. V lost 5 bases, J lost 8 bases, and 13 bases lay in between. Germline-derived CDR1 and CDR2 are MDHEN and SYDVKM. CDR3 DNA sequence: TGTGCCAGCAGTCCCCGGGAGGGTCATTCACCCCTCCACTTT. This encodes CASSPREGHSPLHF.

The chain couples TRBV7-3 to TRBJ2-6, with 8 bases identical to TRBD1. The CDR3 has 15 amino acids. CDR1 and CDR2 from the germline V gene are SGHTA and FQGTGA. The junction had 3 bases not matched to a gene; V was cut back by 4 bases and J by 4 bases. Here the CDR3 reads CASSSTGDGANVLTF. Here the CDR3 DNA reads TGTGCCAGCAGCTCGACAGGGGACGGGGCCAACGTCCTGACTTTC.

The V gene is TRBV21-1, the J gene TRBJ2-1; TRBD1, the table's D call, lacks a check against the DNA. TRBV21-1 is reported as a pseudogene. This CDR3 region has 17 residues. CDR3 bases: TGTGCCAGCAGCAAAGTCAGGACAGAGGCCGATGGAGGTGAGCAGTTCTTC. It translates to CASSKVRTEADGGEQFF.

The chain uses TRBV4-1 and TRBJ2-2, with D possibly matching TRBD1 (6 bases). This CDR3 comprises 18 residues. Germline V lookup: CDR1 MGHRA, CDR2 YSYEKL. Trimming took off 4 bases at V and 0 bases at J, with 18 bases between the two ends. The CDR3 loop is CASSRFSSQGTNTGELFF. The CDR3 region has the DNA TGCGCCAGCAGCCGCTTCTCTTCTCAGGGGACGAACACCGGGGAGCTGTTTTTT.

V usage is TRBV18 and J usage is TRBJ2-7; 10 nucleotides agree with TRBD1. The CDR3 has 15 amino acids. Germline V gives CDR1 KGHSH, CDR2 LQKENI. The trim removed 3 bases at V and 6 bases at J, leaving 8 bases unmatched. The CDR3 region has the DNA TGTGCCAGCTCACCGATCCGGGACAGGGGTGGCGAGCAGTACTTC. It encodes CASSPIRDRGGEQYF.

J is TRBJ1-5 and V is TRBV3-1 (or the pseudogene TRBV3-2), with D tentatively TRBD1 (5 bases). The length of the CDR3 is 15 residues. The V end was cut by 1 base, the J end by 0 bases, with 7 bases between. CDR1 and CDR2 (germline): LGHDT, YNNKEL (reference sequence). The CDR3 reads CASSQGRGSNQPQHF. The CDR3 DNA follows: TGTGCCAGCAGCCAAGGTAGGGGTAGCAATCAGCCCCAGCATTTT.

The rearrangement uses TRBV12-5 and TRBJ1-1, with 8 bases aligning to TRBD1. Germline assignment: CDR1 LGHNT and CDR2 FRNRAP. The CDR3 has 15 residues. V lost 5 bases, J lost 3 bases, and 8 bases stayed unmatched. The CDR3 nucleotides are TGTGCTAGTGGTCTCGGACAGGGTGGGGACACTGAAGCTTTCTTT. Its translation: CASGLGQGGDTEAFF.

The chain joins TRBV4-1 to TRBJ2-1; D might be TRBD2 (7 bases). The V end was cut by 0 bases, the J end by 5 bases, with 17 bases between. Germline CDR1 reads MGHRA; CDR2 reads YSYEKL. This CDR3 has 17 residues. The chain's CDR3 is CASSQEPWGGRNNEQFF. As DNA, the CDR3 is TGCGCCAGCAGCCAAGAGCCGTGGGGGGGGCGAAACAATGAGCAGTTCTTC.

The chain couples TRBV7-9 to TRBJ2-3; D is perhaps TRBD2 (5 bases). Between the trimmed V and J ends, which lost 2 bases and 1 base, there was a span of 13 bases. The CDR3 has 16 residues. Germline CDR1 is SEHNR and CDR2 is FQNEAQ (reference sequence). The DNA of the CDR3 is TGTGCCAGCAGCTTATTGCTAGCCCCCGGCACAGATACGCAGTATTTT. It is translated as CASSLLLAPGTDTQYF.

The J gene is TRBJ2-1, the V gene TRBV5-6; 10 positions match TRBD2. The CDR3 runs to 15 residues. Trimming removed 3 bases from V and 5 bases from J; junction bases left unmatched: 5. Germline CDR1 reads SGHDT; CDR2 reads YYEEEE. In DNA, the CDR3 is TGTGCCAGCAGCTCACTAGCGGGGTATAACAATGAGCAGTTCTTC. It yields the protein CASSSLAGYNNEQFF.

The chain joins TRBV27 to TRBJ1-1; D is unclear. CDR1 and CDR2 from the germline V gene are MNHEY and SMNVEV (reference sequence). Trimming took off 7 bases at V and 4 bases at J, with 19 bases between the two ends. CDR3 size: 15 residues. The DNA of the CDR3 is TGTGCCAGCACCCCAAAGTCGGTGGTTGGCACTGAAGCTTTCTTT. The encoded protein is CASTPKSVVGTEAFF.

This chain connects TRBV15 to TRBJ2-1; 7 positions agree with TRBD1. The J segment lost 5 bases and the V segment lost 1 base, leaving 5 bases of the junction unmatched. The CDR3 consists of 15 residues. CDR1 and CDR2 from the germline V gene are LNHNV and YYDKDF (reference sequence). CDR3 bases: TGTGCCACCAGCAGAGCCCTAGGACAGGACAATGAGCAGTTCTTC. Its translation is CATSRALGQDNEQFF.

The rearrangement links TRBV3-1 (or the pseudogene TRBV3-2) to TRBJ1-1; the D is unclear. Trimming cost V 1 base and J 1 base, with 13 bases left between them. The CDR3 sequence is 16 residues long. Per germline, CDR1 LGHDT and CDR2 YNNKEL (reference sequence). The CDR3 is CASSQGAGVRNTEAFF. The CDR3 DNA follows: TGTGCCAGCAGCCAAGGGGCGGGCGTTCGGAACACTGAAGCTTTCTTT.

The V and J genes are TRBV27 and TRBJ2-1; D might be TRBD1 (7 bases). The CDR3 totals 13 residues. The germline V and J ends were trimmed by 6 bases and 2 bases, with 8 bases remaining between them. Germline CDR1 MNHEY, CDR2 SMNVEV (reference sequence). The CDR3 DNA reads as TGTGCCAGCAGCAGGGGGGCCTACAATGAGCAGTTCTTC. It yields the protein CASSRGAYNEQFF.

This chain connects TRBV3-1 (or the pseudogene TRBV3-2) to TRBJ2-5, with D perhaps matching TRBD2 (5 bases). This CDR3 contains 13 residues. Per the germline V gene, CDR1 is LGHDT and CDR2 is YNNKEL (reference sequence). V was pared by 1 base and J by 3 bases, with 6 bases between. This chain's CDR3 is CASSQAEEETQYF. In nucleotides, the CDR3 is TGTGCCAGCAGCCAAGCGGAGGAAGAGACCCAGTACTTC.